This is a list of T cell receptor beta chains from one sample in a study of blood T cell repertoires in COVID-19. The data were produced by immunoSEQ multiplex PCR, yet TCRdb's version contains in-frame clones alone and is incomplete. This sample has around 100,000 clones, with roughly nine tenths found just once. Sample: peripheral blood. The receptors here all came from a middle-aged man with acute or convalescent COVID-19. Each CDR3 is given with its conserved first and last residue. A D gene is named only where the DNA matches it firmly. Clone size is shown for a subset of rows, as once, few, many or a class of expanded clone.

>TRBD2|once|TRBJ2-1|TRBV9
TGTGCCAGCGGCGCCTGGGAGGGCATAAATGAGCAGTTCTTC
CASGAWEGINEQFF
>TRBD1|.|TRBJ2-5|TRBV5-1
TGCGCCAGCAGCTTGGCCCGACAGGGTTCCCAAGAGACCCAGTACTTC
CASSLARQGSQETQYF
>.|.|TRBJ1-5|TRBV6-5
TGTGCCAGCAACCCGGACAGAAATCAGCCCCAGCATTTT
CASNPDRNQPQHF
>.|.|TRBJ1-4|TRBV4-2
TGTGCCAGCAGCCAATCAGGCTCCTCGGAAAAACTGTTTTTT
CASSQSGSSEKLFF
>TRBD1|once|TRBJ1-6|TRBV6-5
TGTGCCAGCAGCTTGAGGACAGGTCCTTCACCCCTCCACTTT
CASSLRTGPSPLHF
>.|.|TRBJ2-2|TRBV19
TGTGCCAGTAGTATATCGGCGGGGAACACCGGGGAGCTGTTTTTT
CASSISAGNTGELFF
>.|.|TRBJ2-5|TRBV5-1
TGCGCCAGCAGCTCCGGAGCAGCCCAAGAGACCCAGTACTTC
CASSSGAAQETQYF
>TRBD1|once|TRBJ1-1|TRBV6-1
TGTGCCAGCAGGGAACCGGGACAGGGAAATTTGGGGACTGAAGCTTTCTTT
CASREPGQGNLGTEAFF
>.|.|TRBJ2-5|TRBV5-5
TGTGCCAGCAGCCGGGCGGGAGAGACCCAGTACTTC
CASSRAGETQYF
>.|few|TRBJ1-2|TRBV11-1
TGTGCCAGCAGTTACGACAGCAGACGTGGCTACACCTTC
CASSYDSRRGYTF
>.|.|TRBJ1-5|TRBV21-1
TGTGCCAGGGGAGATTTAGATCAGCCCCAGCATTTT
CARGDLDQPQHF
>TRBD1|.|TRBJ1-1|TRBV14
TGTGCCAGCAGCCCTCGAGGGGGCACGGGCACTGAAGCTTTCTTT
CASSPRGGTGTEAFF
>TRBD1|.|TRBJ1-2|TRBV7-2
TGTGCCAGCGGACAGGGGAATGGCTACACCTTC
CASGQGNGYTF
>TRBD2|.|TRBJ2-5|TRBV3-1/TRBV3-2
TGTGCCAGCAGCCAGCCCAGCGGGATACAAGAGACCCAGTACTTC
CASSQPSGIQETQYF
>TRBD1|.|TRBJ1-1|TRBV7-9
TGTGCCAGCAGCTTAGGCCCACAGGGGATGAACACTGAAGCTTTCTTT
CASSLGPQGMNTEAFF
>.|.|TRBJ1-1|TRBV15
TGTGCCACCGTCCAGGGCGGGGTGAACACTGAAGCTTTCTTT
CATVQGGVNTEAFF
>TRBD2|.|TRBJ2-5|TRBV27
TGTGCCAGCAGTTCGTTAGCGGGAGGGCCGTCCGGAGAGACCCAGTACTTC
CASSSLAGGPSGETQYF